The 8 T cell receptor beta chains below were found in one sample sequenced in a study of molecular identifiers for immune sequencing clone quantification. TCRdb re-called the PCR reads through MiXCR, storing one row per CDR3 protein. The sample carries about 500,000 distinct CDR3 sequences, 20% to 25% recorded once. Sequenced input: naive CD8+ T cells from blood, with Jurkat cell RNA spiked in. Subset described: FACS-sorted CD8+CD4-CCR7+CD45RA+ naive T cells. Receptors originate from a human donor in good health. Some libraries in this study had Jurkat cell RNA spiked in.

The chain links TRBV4-3 to TRBJ2-1; D remains ambiguous. This CDR3 spans 15 amino acids. Trimming took off 0 bases at V and 2 bases at J, with 8 bases between the two ends. CDR1 LGHNA and CDR2 YSLEER come from the germline V gene. The CDR3 DNA is TGCGCCAGCAGCCAAGACAGAAGTACCTACAATGAGCAGTTCTTC. Residues: CASSQDRSTYNEQFF.

The CDR3, as DNA: TGCGCCAGCAGCCAAGAACTAGCGGGGGGGCCTATCTACAATGAGCAGTTCTTC. This codes for CASSQELAGGPIYNEQFF. V is TRBV4-1 and J is TRBJ2-1; 13 nucleotides agree with TRBD2. This CDR3 is 18 amino acids long. V shed 0 bases and J 3 bases; nucleotides not matched to a gene: 5. Germline V gives CDR1 MGHRA, CDR2 YSYEKL.

This clonotype has at least ten counts. This rearrangement joins TRBV6-9 to TRBJ1-5; unclear D gene. V dropped 0 bases and J dropped 0 bases, with 15 bases sitting between them. This CDR3 is 18 amino acids long. Germline values: CDR1 MNHGY, CDR2 SVAAGI. Here the CDR3 DNA reads TGTGCCAGCAGTTATTCTTCGGCCTCGTTATATAGCAATCAGCCCCAGCATTTT. Encoded protein: CASSYSSASLYSNQPQHF.

V is TRBV19 and J is TRBJ2-7; 9 nucleotides agree with TRBD1. The CDR3 length is 15 residues. V trimming: 5 bases; J trimming: 3 bases; junction bases outside the gene matches: 8. Germline loops: CDR1 LNHDA, CDR2 SQIVND (reference sequence). DNA for the CDR3: TGTGCCAGTAGTCAAACTGGGACAGGGATCTACGAGCAGTACTTC. Residues: CASSQTGTGIYEQYF.

The CDR3 nucleotides are TGTGCCAGCAGGGGTCGGGACAGGGCCTATGGCTACACCTTC. Translating gives CASRGRDRAYGYTF. The V call is TRBV12-3 or TRBV12-4, the J call TRBJ1-2; 9 bases line up with TRBD1. V trimming: 6 bases; J trimming: 4 bases; junction bases outside the gene matches: 6. This CDR3 has 14 residues.

The CDR3 nucleotides are TGTGCCAGTAGTGCAGCAGGGGGCTCCGGCTACGAGCAGTACTTC. Amino acid sequence: CASSAAGGSGYEQYF. This sequence joins TRBV19 and TRBJ2-7; 8 bases are shared with TRBD1. The junction had 9 bases not matched to a gene; V was cut back by 5 bases and J by 3 bases. CDR3 size: 15 residues. CDR1 and CDR2 from the germline V gene are LNHDA and SQIVND (reference sequence).

This clonotype was picked up many times. The CDR3 nucleotides are TGCAGTGCTAGAGATCCGACAGGAACTTACCCCTACGAGCAGTACTTC. Its translation is CSARDPTGTYPYEQYF. The chain employs TRBV20-1 and TRBJ2-7; a weak D match, TRBD1 (6 bases). Germline loops: CDR1 DFQATT, CDR2 SNEGSKA (reference sequence). V gave up 0 bases and J gave up 2 bases, with 17 bases separating them. This CDR3 has 16 amino acids.

The sample holds many counts of this clonotype. The CDR3 DNA reads as TGTGCCAGCAGCTTATTCTATTTT. Protein: CASSLFYF. The chain recombines TRBV7-9 with TRBJ2-3, with no clear D. Germline loops: CDR1 SEHNR, CDR2 FQNEAQ (reference sequence). The CDR3 totals 8 residues. V lost 2 bases to trimming and J lost 15 bases, with 3 bases between them.